The sequence of this T cell receptor beta chain was determined in a study of shared clonotypes between healthy human individuals. Some clones are missing from TCRdb's copy, which holds only in-frame ones; the method was immunoSEQ multiplex PCR. The sample contains 600,000 or so clones, 98% of which appear only once. CD45RO negativity and positive selection for CCR7 defined naive CD8 cells, a population that excluded terminally differentiated effector memory CD45RA+ cells. Trimming cost V 1 base and J 4 bases, with 10 bases left between them. This CDR3 is built from 14 residues. The V gene's germline CDR1 is SGHDN and CDR2 FVKESK.

The chain has TRBV14 and TRBJ1-1; D is uncertain. The sequence was collected from a man younger than 45 in good health. Sequenced input: naive CD8+ T cells sorted from blood. This chain's CDR3 is CASSQVSGSTEAFF. DNA for the CDR3: TGTGCCAGCAGCCAAGTGTCGGGAAGCACTGAAGCTTTCTTT.